The 3 T cell receptor beta chains below come from one sample, sequenced in a study of shared clonotypes between healthy human individuals. Naive CD8 cells were CD45RO-negative, positively selected for CCR7, excluding terminally differentiated effector memory CD45RA+ cells. Repertoires were generated with immunoSEQ multiplex PCR, while TCRdb's copy carries only in-frame clones and drops some. The sample carries 2 million to 2.5 million clones, about 95% recorded once. The sequenced sample was naive CD8+ T cells sorted from blood. These receptor sequences come from a man aged 18 to 29 in good health.

CDR3 sequence (DNA): TGTGCCAGCAGTTCGCTTGCAGGGCCGCCGATTTCGTATTTT. This gives the protein CASSSLAGPPISYF. This sequence joins TRBV28 and TRBJ2-3, with D possibly matching TRBD1 (5 bases). The germline gives CDR1 MDHEN, CDR2 SYDVKM. V was trimmed by 4 bases and J by 14 bases, leaving 22 bases between them. This CDR3 has 14 amino acids.

The gene calls are TRBV5-8 and TRBJ1-2; D call uncertain. CDR3 length: 12 residues. Germline values: CDR1 SGHTS, CDR2 YDEGEE. Trimming pared 4 bases from V and 2 bases from J, leaving 6 bases between. Here the CDR3 reads CASSLLNYGYTF. The CDR3 DNA sequence: TGTGCCAGCAGCCTATTGAACTATGGCTACACCTTC.

The chain couples TRBV15 to TRBJ2-1; 7 bases are a match to TRBD1. V was clipped by 4 bases and J by 8 bases; unmatched bases: 11. The CDR3 extends over 15 amino acids. CDR1 is LNHNV and CDR2 is YYDKDF in the germline V gene (reference sequence). The CDR3 loop reads CATSKDRVTFDEQFF. The CDR3 DNA follows: TGTGCCACCAGCAAAGACAGGGTGACCTTTGATGAGCAGTTCTTC.